One and the same sample provided the 25 T cell receptor beta chains below, sequenced in a study of blood T cell repertoires in COVID-19 (dated by TCRdb to between 2020 and 2021). Receptor amplification or capture employed the immunoSEQ multiplex PCR assay. Imported from immuneACCESS, the table was reduced by TCRdb to in-frame sequences with V and J called. These copies leave out some clones; in studies compared against another copy, an unresolved V gene accounts for under half, and the cause of the remainder is not known. This sample has around 90,000 clones in its table, and 75% to 90% of those were observed once. The biggest ten clones account for about 20% of the sample. The sample consisted of peripheral blood. All receptors come from a human donor in a cohort sampled during active COVID-19.

In its sample, this clone was seen a few times. The V call is TRBV20-1, the J call TRBJ1-2, with D uncertain. The CDR3 is 11 amino acids. The V end was cut by 5 bases, the J end by 6 bases, with 10 bases between. Germline CDR1 reads DFQATT; CDR2 reads SNEGSKA (reference sequence). The CDR3 protein is CSARHKDGYTF. The CDR3 DNA reads TGCAGTGCTCGACATAAAGATGGCTACACCTTC.

This clone has just one count. The chain combines TRBV19 with TRBJ2-7, with 7 bases lining up with TRBD1. V shed 0 bases, J shed 1 base, and the junction held 12 bases outside the gene matches. The V gene's germline CDR1 is LNHDA and CDR2 SQIVND (reference sequence). This CDR3 region has 18 residues. The CDR3 loop reads CASSIEQRSQGSSYEQYF. Here the CDR3 DNA reads TGTGCCAGTAGTATAGAGCAGAGGTCACAGGGGTCGTCCTACGAGCAGTACTTC.

This clone has a single count. This chain uses TRBV28 with TRBJ2-7, with 7 bases fitting TRBD2. The ends lost 9 bases at V and 3 bases at J; junction bases unmatched: 8. The CDR3 is 13 amino acids. CDR1 MDHEN and CDR2 SYDVKM come from the germline V gene. CDR3 coding DNA: TGTGCCAGTGGGCGGCGGGGGATCTACGAGCAGTACTTC. It translates to CASGRRGIYEQYF.

The chain uses TRBV4-2 and TRBJ2-1; TRBD2 agrees at 8 bases. The CDR3 runs to 18 residues. Germline CDR1 LGHNA, CDR2 YNFKEQ. Trimming took 1 base from V and 6 from J; bases not matched to a gene: 14. The CDR3 sequence is CASSQAPGAAGGGNEQFF. For the CDR3, the DNA is TGTGCCAGCAGCCAAGCACCGGGGGCGGCGGGAGGCGGCAATGAGCAGTTCTTC.

In DNA, the CDR3 is TGTGCCAGCAGTATAGCCGGGACAGGAGGGGAGACCCAGTACTTC. Translated: CASSIAGTGGETQYF. The J gene is TRBJ2-5, the V gene TRBV27, with TRBD1 matching 8 bases. The CDR3 covers 15 residues. Trimming cost V 5 bases and J 5 bases; bases outside gene matches: 10. The germline V gene encodes CDR1 MNHEY and CDR2 SMNVEV (reference sequence).

This clone was seen a single time. This chain connects TRBV6-5 to TRBJ2-7, with 8 bases that match TRBD2. J gave up 2 bases and V 4 bases, and 4 bases lay outside the gene matches. This CDR3 contains 14 residues. Per germline, CDR1 MNHEY and CDR2 SVGAGI. The CDR3 bases are TGTGCCAGCAGTTCTACTAGCGGCGCCTACGAGCAGTACTTC. It encodes CASSSTSGAYEQYF.

V and J are TRBV5-6 and TRBJ1-2, with D unclear. Trimming removed 0 bases from V and 3 bases from J, with 3 bases in between. Germline CDR1 is SGHDT and CDR2 is YYEEEE. CDR3 length: 12 amino acids. CDR3 in DNA: TGTGCCAGCAGCTTGGCCGACTATGGCTACACCTTC. Protein: CASSLADYGYTF.

Concerning this clone itself: Distinct nucleotide sequences in the sample also encode this CDR3. V gene TRBV5-1 combines with J gene TRBJ2-7; the D gene is possibly TRBD1 (5 bases). Trimming shortened V by 1 base and J by 3 bases, and 5 bases separated the two germline ends. Germline loops: CDR1 SGHRS, CDR2 YFSETQ. The CDR3 covers 12 residues. The CDR3: CASSLTGYEQYF. In nucleotides, the CDR3 is TGCGCCAGCAGCTTGACAGGCTACGAGCAGTACTTC.

V is TRBV5-6 and J is TRBJ1-6; D perhaps matches TRBD1 (5 bases). CDR3 length equals 15 residues. V lost 1 base to trimming and J lost 10 bases, with 15 bases between them. The germline V gene encodes CDR1 SGHDT and CDR2 YYEEEE. DNA for the CDR3: TGTGCCAGCAGCTTGTCCGACAGAAGTTGGTCACCCCTCCACTTT. It yields the protein CASSLSDRSWSPLHF. Looking up the rest from reference TRBV5-6 and TRBJ1-6 gives the full variable domain: DAGVTQSPTHLIKTRGQQVTLRCSPKSGHDTVSWYQQALGQGPQFIFQYYEEEERQRGNFPDRFSGHQFPNYSSELNVNALLLGDSALYLCASSLSDRSWSPLHFGNGTRLTVT.

CDR3 in DNA: TGTGCCATCAGTGGGCTAGCCACAGATACGCAGTATTTT. Translating it yields CAISGLATDTQYF. The V gene is TRBV10-3, the J gene TRBJ2-3; D possibly corresponds to TRBD2 (5 bases). Trimming took off 4 bases at V and 2 bases at J, with 7 bases between the two ends. CDR1 is ENHRY and CDR2 is SYGVKD in the germline V gene. This CDR3 is 13 amino acids long.

The genes are TRBV4-1 and TRBJ2-1, with TRBD2 matching 15 bases. This CDR3 is built from 19 residues. Germline CDR1 is MGHRA and CDR2 is YSYEKL. V dropped 0 bases and J dropped 0; count of bases not matched to a gene: 3. The DNA for the CDR3 is TGCGCCAGCAGCCAAGAAGGACTAGCGGGAGGGCCCTCCTACAATGAGCAGTTCTTC. Translated, it gives CASSQEGLAGGPSYNEQFF.

This clone was seen a handful of times. The rearrangement links TRBV6-4 to TRBJ1-5, with D possibly TRBD1 on 5 matching bases. Per germline, CDR1 MRHNA and CDR2 SNTAGT. There are 12 residues in the CDR3. V was cut by 5 bases and J by 6 bases, with 8 bases left in between. The CDR3: CASSCRVQPQHF. The CDR3 DNA sequence: TGTGCCAGCAGTTGCAGGGTTCAGCCCCAGCATTTT.

This chain joins TRBV3-1 (or the pseudogene TRBV3-2) and TRBJ2-7, with 11 positions matching TRBD2. CDR1 and CDR2 (germline): LGHDT, YNNKEL (reference sequence). This CDR3 is built from 15 residues. V trimming: 3 bases; J trimming: 6 bases; junction bases outside the gene matches: 7. The DNA of the CDR3 is TGTGCCAGCAGCCATACGGGGACTAGCGGTCCCGAGCAGTACTTC. Encoded protein: CASSHTGTSGPEQYF.

This clone was found once. V gene TRBV6-5 combines with J gene TRBJ1-2; a weak D match, TRBD1 (5 bases). Trimming pared 7 bases from V and 4 bases from J, leaving 19 bases between. Germline CDR1 and CDR2: MNHEY and SVGAGI. The length of the CDR3 is 15 residues. The CDR3 protein is CASTPGGGGVYGYTF. CDR3 nucleotide sequence: TGTGCCAGCACTCCTGGTGGGGGAGGGGTCTATGGCTACACCTTC.

The rearrangement uses TRBV9 and TRBJ1-2; D may be TRBD1 (6 bases). The CDR3 loop spans 15 amino acids. Per germline, CDR1 SGDLS and CDR2 YYNGEE. V was cut by 4 bases and J by 5 bases, with 18 bases left in between. The CDR3 DNA reads as TGTGCCAGCAGCACCGGACAGAGGTCGGTTTATGGCTACACCTTC. It translates to CASSTGQRSVYGYTF.

J is TRBJ1-2 and V is TRBV29-1; 7 bases line up with TRBD1. Losses at the gene ends were 5 bases for V and 4 bases for J; bases not matched to a gene: 10. The CDR3 consists of 14 residues. Germline V gene data show CDR1 as SQVTM and CDR2 as ANQGSEA. The CDR3 sequence is CSVSRDSSGYGYTF. CDR3 coding DNA: TGCAGCGTTTCAAGGGACAGCTCTGGCTATGGCTACACCTTC.

The V and J genes are TRBV29-1 and TRBJ1-4; TRBD1 might be the D (5 bases). Germline CDR1 reads SQVTM; CDR2 reads ANQGSEA. The germline V and J ends were trimmed by 7 bases and 7 bases, with 13 bases remaining between them. This CDR3 region has 12 residues. The CDR3 loop reads CSAWQGSEKLFF. The DNA for the CDR3 is TGCAGCGCTTGGCAGGGTAGTGAAAAACTGTTTTTT.

The chain uses TRBV5-6 and TRBJ1-1; possible D gene TRBD1, 6 bases. Germline V gene sequence: CDR1 SGHDT, CDR2 YYEEEE. The CDR3 spans 14 residues. The V end was cut by 0 bases, the J end by 5 bases, with 11 bases between. The CDR3 DNA reads TGTGCCAGCAGCTTGGGGCGGGGGCAAACTGAAGCTTTCTTT. Translating gives CASSLGRGQTEAFF.

The V call is TRBV4-1, the J call TRBJ1-2; TRBD1 might be the D (5 bases). Trimming removed 1 base at V and 8 bases at J, with 17 bases between. CDR3 size: 15 residues. The germline gives CDR1 MGHRA, CDR2 YSYEKL. The CDR3 is CASSQVSSGAGGYTF. In DNA form, the CDR3 reads TGCGCCAGCAGCCAAGTATCCTCCGGGGCGGGAGGCTACACCTTC.

In nucleotides, the CDR3 is TGTGCCAGCAGTTACTCGGGGACAGGCAGGGATACGCAGTATTTT. It translates to CASSYSGTGRDTQYF. The J gene is TRBJ2-3, the V gene TRBV6-6; 8 nucleotides match TRBD1. The CDR3 runs to 15 residues. The germline V gene has CDR1 MNHNY and CDR2 SVGAGI (reference sequence). V trimming: 0 bases; J trimming: 6 bases; junction bases outside the gene matches: 5.

The chain is built from TRBV18 and TRBJ2-1, with 14 bases that match TRBD2. Germline-derived CDR1 and CDR2 are KGHSH and LQKENI. The CDR3 has 19 amino acids. Losses at the gene ends were 3 bases for V and 2 bases for J; bases not matched to a gene: 9. The CDR3 reads CASSPTGTSGRIAYNEQFF. CDR3 DNA sequence: TGTGCCAGCTCACCGACCGGGACTAGCGGGAGAATCGCCTACAATGAGCAGTTCTTC.

A note on this clone: This sample also contains other DNA sequences that code for the same CDR3. Here the CDR3 DNA reads TGTGCCAGCTCACCGGAGGGAAACACCATATATTTT. It yields the protein CASSPEGNTIYF. The rearrangement uses TRBV18 and TRBJ1-3; D unclear. The germline V gene has CDR1 KGHSH and CDR2 LQKENI. The CDR3 is 12 amino acids. The V gene lost 3 bases and the J gene lost 4 bases, with 4 bases spanning the gap. The variable domain in full, with the rest retrieved from reference TRBV18 and TRBJ1-3, is NAGVMQNPRHLVRRRGQEARLRCSPMKGHSHVYWYRQLPEEGLKFMVYLQKENIIDESGMPKERFSAEFPKEGPSILRIQQVVRGDSAAYFCASSPEGNTIYFGEGSWLTVV.

This chain joins TRBV28 and TRBJ1-1, with unresolved D. CDR1 and CDR2 from the germline V gene are MDHEN and SYDVKM. Between the trimmed V and J ends, which lost 5 bases and 10 bases, there was a span of 11 bases. The CDR3 runs 11 residues. CDR3 amino acids: CASSLLGRAFF. For the CDR3, the DNA is TGTGCCAGCAGTCTGCTGGGGAGAGCTTTCTTT.

The chain recombines TRBV6-5 with TRBJ2-7; 10 nucleotides align to TRBD2. The CDR3 extends over 14 amino acids. Germline CDR1 and CDR2: MNHEY and SVGAGI. After removal of 8 bases from V and 4 bases from J, the junction contained 8 bases not matched to a gene. The CDR3 is CASLRTSGSYEQYF. The CDR3 region has the DNA TGTGCCAGCCTTCGGACTAGCGGATCTTACGAGCAGTACTTC.

The chain employs TRBV6-4 and TRBJ1-2, with 8 bases aligning to TRBD1. The ends lost 6 bases at V and 8 bases at J; junction bases unmatched: 8. Germline V gives CDR1 MRHNA, CDR2 SNTAGT. CDR3 length: 13 residues. CDR3 nucleotides: TGTGCCAGCAGCGGGACAGGCGGTACCGGCTACACCTTC. Protein: CASSGTGGTGYTF.